The 25 T cell receptor beta chains reported below all come from one sample, sequenced in a study of somatic mutations in cytotoxic T cells in rheumatoid arthritis. Clones were read by immunoSEQ multiplex PCR, and TCRdb kept only the in-frame ones, dropping some. The table records some 20,000 clones, 73% of them present only once. The sequenced sample consisted of CD8+ T cells sorted from blood. The source is a woman aged 55 to 70 in good health.

CDR3: CASLASSYEQYF. DNA of the CDR3: TGTGCCAGTTTGGCCAGCTCCTACGAGCAGTACTTC. The chain joins TRBV6-1 to TRBJ2-7; D is unclear. CDR1 MNHNS and CDR2 SASEGT come from the germline V gene. V dropped 9 bases and J dropped 0 bases, with 9 bases sitting between them. The CDR3 has 12 residues.

This clone occurred a few times. This chain connects TRBV30 to TRBJ1-2, with D unclear. The CDR3 is made up of 14 amino acids. Trimming took off 3 bases at V and 2 bases at J, with 13 bases between the two ends. Germline values: CDR1 GTSNPN, CDR2 SVGIG (reference sequence). The chain's CDR3 is CAWSPGRRNYGYTF. In nucleotides, the CDR3 is TGTGCCTGGAGCCCGGGCAGGAGGAACTATGGCTACACCTTC.

V usage is TRBV11-2 and J usage is TRBJ2-7; the match to TRBD1 covers 12 bases. Germline lookup yields CDR1 SGHAT and CDR2 FQNNGV. The CDR3 has 18 amino acids. Trimming removed 2 bases from V and 3 bases from J; junction bases left unmatched: 11. CDR3 region: CASSLNPGTGGRNYEQYF. The CDR3 DNA follows: TGTGCCAGCAGCTTAAACCCCGGGACAGGGGGCCGAAACTACGAGCAGTACTTC. Using reference TRBV11-2 and TRBJ2-7 for the parts outside the CDR3, the full variable domain is EAGVAQSPRYKIIEKRQSVAFWCNPISGHATLYWYQQILGQGPKLLIQFQNNGVVDDSQLPKDRFSAERLKGVDSTLKIQPAKLEDSAVYLCASSLNPGTGGRNYEQYFGPGTRLTVT.

By sample fraction, this clone is medium-sized. This chain links TRBV7-2 with TRBJ2-7, with a weak D call TRBD2 (5 bases). This CDR3 has 15 residues. Trimming removed 1 base at V and 2 bases at J, with 12 bases between. Germline CDR1 is SGHTA and CDR2 is FQGNSA. The CDR3 loop reads CASSLERGPAYEQYF. The CDR3 nucleotides are TGTGCCAGCAGCTTAGAACGGGGTCCAGCCTACGAGCAGTACTTC.

The rearrangement joins TRBV5-4 to TRBJ2-1; 10 nucleotides match TRBD2. CDR3 length: 15 amino acids. The germline gives CDR1 SGHNT, CDR2 YYREEE (reference sequence). After removal of 3 bases from V and 5 bases from J, the junction contained 5 bases not matched to a gene. The CDR3: CASSYLAGVNNEQFF. The DNA of the CDR3 is TGTGCCAGCAGCTATCTAGCGGGAGTCAACAATGAGCAGTTCTTC.

The CDR3 is CASRLGGPDYEQYF. The DNA of the CDR3 is TGTGCCAGCAGGTTGGGAGGTCCGGACTACGAGCAGTACTTC. The rearrangement joins TRBV27 to TRBJ2-7, with D maybe TRBD2 (6 bases). Germline V gene data show CDR1 as MNHEY and CDR2 as SMNVEV (reference sequence). The V gene lost 6 bases and the J gene lost 3 bases, with 15 bases spanning the gap. The CDR3 has 14 residues.

In this sample, this clone turned up once. This sequence joins TRBV7-9 and TRBJ2-1, with 9 bases matching TRBD2. Trimming at V came to 8 bases and at J to 6 bases, leaving 14 bases not matched to a gene. The CDR3 has 16 amino acids. The germline V gene has CDR1 SEHNR and CDR2 FQNEAQ (reference sequence). In DNA, the CDR3 is TGTGCCAGCTCAGACCGCAGGAGCGGGGGGACCAATGAGCAGTTCTTC. As protein: CASSDRRSGGTNEQFF.

This chain connects TRBV6-1 to TRBJ2-7; D ambiguous. CDR3 length equals 16 residues. Germline CDR1 is MNHNS and CDR2 is SASEGT. The V gene lost 0 bases and the J gene lost 5 bases, with 17 bases spanning the gap. DNA for the CDR3: TGTGCCAGCAGTGAAGCGGGGTACACTGAGATCCACGAGCAGTACTTC. Translation gives CASSEAGYTEIHEQYF.

The chain has TRBV7-2 and TRBJ2-7; D perhaps matches TRBD1 (5 bases). Trimming shortened V by 1 base and J by 7 bases, and 8 bases separated the two germline ends. Looked up from germline, CDR1 is SGHTA and CDR2 is FQGNSA. This CDR3 has 12 residues. The CDR3 loop reads CASSLEGQEQYF. The CDR3, as DNA: TGTGCCAGCAGCTTAGAAGGACAAGAGCAGTACTTC.

The V gene is TRBV27, the J gene TRBJ1-1; weak D call: TRBD1 (6 bases). The germline CDR1 and CDR2 sequences are MNHEY and SMNVEV (reference sequence). The length of the CDR3 is 12 residues. V was pared by 0 bases and J by 7 bases, with 6 bases between. DNA of the CDR3: TGTGCCAGCAGTTTATCGACAGGTGAAGCTTTCTTT. Amino acids: CASSLSTGEAFF.

This chain links TRBV27 with TRBJ2-1, with 8 bases fitting TRBD2. Trimming took 2 bases from V and 3 from J; bases not matched to a gene: 0. The CDR3 has 14 residues. In germline, CDR1 is MNHEY, CDR2 SMNVEV (reference sequence). CDR3 residues: CASSLLAGYNEQFF. The CDR3 DNA sequence: TGTGCCAGCAGTTTACTAGCGGGCTACAATGAGCAGTTCTTC.

The chain carries TRBV9 and TRBJ1-2; 9 bases align to TRBD1. V was clipped by 4 bases and J by 8 bases; unmatched bases: 6. Germline V gene lookup returns CDR1 SGDLS and CDR2 YYNGEE. The CDR3 spans 13 residues. The CDR3 bases are TGTGCCAGCAGCCCCGGGACAGGGAGAGGCTACACCTTC. The encoded protein is CASSPGTGRGYTF.

The J gene is TRBJ1-2, the V gene TRBV27, with TRBD1 matching over 11 bases. V lost 6 bases, J lost 7 bases, and 4 bases stayed unmatched. Germline V gives CDR1 MNHEY, CDR2 SMNVEV (reference sequence). CDR3 length: 13 residues. The CDR3 spells CASSSGQGVGYTF. DNA of the CDR3: TGTGCCAGCAGCTCGGGACAGGGGGTTGGCTACACCTTC.

The chain is built from TRBV5-1 and TRBJ2-7; perhaps TRBD2 as D (7 bases). The CDR3 loop spans 15 amino acids. CDR1 is SGHRS, CDR2 YFSETQ, per germline. V gave up 1 base and J gave up 4 bases, with 15 bases separating them. Here the CDR3 DNA reads TGCGCCAGCAGCTTGTTTGCGGGGGCGTCGTACGAGCAGTACTTC. Translating it yields CASSLFAGASYEQYF.

The rearrangement joins TRBV27 to TRBJ2-1; 11 positions agree with TRBD2. V gave up 4 bases and J gave up 3 bases; unmatched junction bases: 5. Looked up from germline, CDR1 is MNHEY and CDR2 is SMNVEV (reference sequence). This CDR3 contains 16 residues. CDR3 amino acids: CASSSGTSGYYNEQFF. CDR3 in DNA: TGTGCCAGCAGTTCCGGGACTAGCGGATACTACAATGAGCAGTTCTTC.

The chain has TRBV11-2 and TRBJ2-5, with 9 positions matching TRBD2. CDR1 SGHAT and CDR2 FQNNGV come from the germline V gene. After removal of 5 bases from V and 0 bases from J, the junction contained 7 bases not matched to a gene. The CDR3 contains 16 residues. CDR3 DNA sequence: TGTGCCAGCAGCCTCGAAGCGGGGGGTAACCAAGAGACCCAGTACTTC. Translated, it gives CASSLEAGGNQETQYF.

The genes are TRBV9 and TRBJ2-3, with no clear D. This CDR3 spans 14 amino acids. V dropped 0 bases and J dropped 2 bases, with 7 bases sitting between them. Germline assignment: CDR1 SGDLS and CDR2 YYNGEE. CDR3 bases: TGTGCCAGCAGCGTAGCGCTAAACACAGATACGCAGTATTTT. This codes for CASSVALNTDTQYF.

The chain employs TRBV4-1 and TRBJ1-4, with D possibly matching TRBD1 (5 bases). The germline gives CDR1 MGHRA, CDR2 YSYEKL. The CDR3 consists of 15 residues. The V gene lost 0 bases and the J gene lost 8 bases, with 13 bases spanning the gap. The CDR3 here is CASSQEKGRGEKLFF. The CDR3 DNA sequence: TGCGCCAGCAGCCAAGAAAAGGGGAGAGGGGAAAAACTGTTTTTT.

This clone was seen more than once but under ten times. The rearrangement uses TRBV25-1 and TRBJ1-2; weak D call: TRBD1 (5 bases). The CDR3 contains 12 residues. In germline, CDR1 is MGHDK, CDR2 SYGVNS. V gave up 8 bases and J gave up 3 bases, with 10 bases separating them. The chain's CDR3 is CASGWGDYGYTF. As DNA, the CDR3 is TGTGCCAGCGGATGGGGGGACTATGGCTACACCTTC.

This sequence joins TRBV27 and TRBJ2-2, with no clear D. CDR1 is MNHEY, CDR2 SMNVEV, per germline (reference sequence). Trimming stripped 0 bases from V and 0 bases from J, with 2 bases between. The CDR3 contains 14 residues. CDR3 sequence reads: CASSLSANTGELFF. Written as DNA, the CDR3 is TGTGCCAGCAGTTTATCCGCGAACACCGGGGAGCTGTTTTTT.

The rearrangement joins TRBV29-1 to TRBJ2-7; 9 nucleotides agree with TRBD1. There are 15 residues in the CDR3. With V trimmed by 4 bases and J by 7 bases, 14 bases remained unmatched. Germline CDR1 reads SQVTM; CDR2 reads ANQGSEA. CDR3 sequence (DNA): TGCAGCGTTGTAGGTAGTGGGACAGGGTTGGAAGAGCAGTACTTC. Translating it yields CSVVGSGTGLEEQYF.

This rearrangement joins TRBV7-9 to TRBJ1-1, with D uncertain. Trimming took 3 bases from V and 3 from J, leaving 8 bases between them. The length of the CDR3 is 13 residues. CDR1 and CDR2 (germline): SEHNR, FQNEAQ (reference sequence). The CDR3 loop is CASSFYNYTEAFF. In nucleotides, the CDR3 is TGTGCCAGCAGCTTTTACAATTACACTGAAGCTTTCTTT.

This clone showed up just a few times. The rearrangement joins TRBV5-1 to TRBJ1-2, with D perhaps matching TRBD1 (5 bases). Germline assignment: CDR1 SGHRS and CDR2 YFSETQ. Trimming left V 0 bases short and J 0 bases short, with 6 bases between. The CDR3 runs to 14 residues. Here the CDR3 reads CASSLEGPNYGYTF. CDR3 nucleotides: TGCGCCAGCAGCTTGGAGGGACCTAACTATGGCTACACCTTC.

CDR3 amino acids: CASSVKGTLYNEQFF. CDR3 DNA sequence: TGCGCCAGCAGCGTAAAGGGGACCCTCTACAATGAGCAGTTCTTC. V and J are TRBV5-1 and TRBJ2-1, with D possibly called TRBD1 or TRBD2 (5 bases each). The CDR3 has 15 amino acids. V was pared by 4 bases and J by 3 bases, with 14 bases between. The V gene's germline CDR1 is SGHRS and CDR2 YFSETQ.

This clone was seen a few times. The chain recombines TRBV6-5 with TRBJ2-1, with 8 bases that match TRBD1. V lost 0 bases and J lost 10; bases outside the gene matches: 2. This CDR3 has 13 amino acids. The germline gives CDR1 MNHEY, CDR2 SVGAGI. CDR3 residues: CASSYSRTGEQFF. The CDR3 DNA follows: TGTGCCAGCAGTTACTCCAGGACAGGGGAGCAGTTCTTC.